This T cell receptor (beta chain) derives from a study of spatial heterogeneity in lung cancer. This clonotype was observed many times. In TCRdb, the 5' RACE reads were re-called with MiXCR into one record per CDR3 protein. The table has 6,000 to 9,500 distinct CDR3 sequences, around 5.9% seen once; the top ten hold over 35%. Time point indicated: sample taken at primary tumor resection. The study sequenced unsorted whole RNA from tumor, nontumor lung or frozen PBMC. The CDR3 is 13 amino acids. Germline CDR1 is SGHRS and CDR2 is YFSETQ. Trimming took 0 bases from V and 6 from J; bases not matched to a gene: 0.

This chain links TRBV5-1 with TRBJ2-7; 10 nucleotides match TRBD1. The sample consisted of PBMCs, taken at surgery. This clonotype was obtained from a male donor with early-stage non-small cell lung cancer. The CDR3 sequence is CASSLGTGGEQYF. Written as DNA, the CDR3 is TGCGCCAGCAGCTTGGGGACAGGGGGCGAGCAGTACTTC.